This record looks at one T cell receptor (beta chain) sequence and its context. The antigen is undetermined. This specimen comes from a study of T cell responses to AZD1222 COVID-19 vaccine. Study-wide findings and caveats: Donors in the cohort were predominantly white British and more often female, and clonal diversity was possibly underestimated. Reportedly, nearly half of unique spike TCRs recognized epitopes outside B.1.351/B.1.1.7 mutations. Researchers report vaccine-associated CD4 TCRs spanning spike, with dominance at 160-218 and 743-854.

Sequenced by immunoSEQ multiplex PCR; TCRdb stores in-frame clones only, minus some. There are roughly 100,000 clones in the sample; roughly 82% occur only once, and more than 4.5% lies in the top ten. The sample in question was peripheral blood, obtained on day 0 of AZD1222 vaccination. The source of this sequence is an adult in good health.

The CDR3 protein is CASRPQGNRYGYTF. The CDR3 bases are TGTGCCAGCAGGCCCCAGGGAAATCGGTATGGCTACACCTTC. The chain carries TRBV6-5 and TRBJ1-2, with a tentative D call TRBD1 (5 bases). Germline CDR1 reads MNHEY; CDR2 reads SVGAGI. The CDR3 contains 14 residues. V dropped 6 bases and J dropped 5 bases, with 16 bases sitting between them.